This TCR beta chain is drawn from a study of shared clonotypes between healthy human individuals. General study points: As a rule, naive subsets had a larger estimated richness than memory subsets. With few donors, the genetic and exposure-history diversity represented was limited.

The germline V gene has CDR1 GTSNPN and CDR2 SVGIG (reference sequence). Deletions cut 3 bases from V and 6 bases from J, with 15 bases between. There are 13 residues in the CDR3. Turning to this clone: As yet, its antigen is unknown.

This table comes from immunoSEQ multiplex PCR, and its TCRdb copy is limited to in-frame clones, with some not included. This table has millions of clones, around nine tenths appearing once. The chain combines TRBV30 with TRBJ2-7, with TRBD1 as a possible D gene (6 bases). The sequencing sample was made of naive CD4+ T cells sorted from blood. The subset was: CD45RA+ positively selected. This TCR came from a man between 18 and 29 years old in good health. CDR3 sequence: CAWSDYRDSEQYF. As DNA, the CDR3 is TGTGCCTGGAGCGATTACAGGGATTCCGAGCAGTACTTC.